This is a list of T cell receptor beta chains from one sample in a study of monozygotic twins with inflammatory bowel disease. Reprocessing the 5' RACE reads, TCRdb reports a single entry for every CDR3 protein and omits DNA. This table holds over 350,000 distinct CDR3 sequences. The sequenced sample was blood. The receptors derive from a human donor with ulcerative colitis or Crohn's disease, or a healthy co-twin of an affected twin (not recorded which). CDR3s include the opening cysteine and the closing phenylalanine or tryptophan.

CDR3 length | J gene | V gene | CDR3 protein
13 | TRBJ2-7 | TRBV5-4 | CASSDQRTYEQYF
14 | TRBJ2-2 | TRBV5-1 | CASSIPVSGGELFF
16 | TRBJ1-1 | TRBV7-6 | CASSQLPGQGDTEAFF
12 | TRBJ2-1 | TRBV12-3/TRBV12-4 | CASSLPLNVQFF
14 | TRBJ1-4 | TRBV12-3/TRBV12-4 | CASSGGVGGEKLFF
15 | TRBJ2-7 | TRBV6-2/TRBV6-3 | CASSYSGTGLYEQYF
15 | TRBJ2-7 | TRBV6-2/TRBV6-3 | CASSYHSGGVDEQYF
14 | TRBJ1-1 | TRBV28 | CASGQDRRDTEAFF
19 | TRBJ2-6 | TRBV5-1 | CASSLAMTSGGGGANVLTF
20 | TRBJ2-4 | TRBV11-2 | CASSRLRTGEGELAKNIQYF
15 | TRBJ1-5 | TRBV28 | CASSTTGEGNQPQHF
17 | TRBJ1-5 | TRBV4-2 | CASSQDATGVVRQPQHF
11 | TRBJ1-6 | TRBV20-1 | CSARDLAPLHF
15 | TRBJ2-1 | TRBV5-1 | CASSPRAGTYNEQFF
15 | TRBJ1-2 | TRBV5-1 | CASSPGSPGGYGYTF
13 | TRBJ2-7 | TRBV29-1 | CSVETGRSYEQYF
13 | TRBJ2-4 | TRBV24-1 | CATSDGTEIPQYF
17 | TRBJ2-3 | TRBV7-2 | CASSLGLSGGSTDTQYF
14 | TRBJ2-7 | TRBV20-1 | CSARPGGTPYEQYF
18 | TRBJ2-5 | TRBV5-1 | CASSLRDWGGSHQETQYF
14 | TRBJ1-1 | TRBV7-2 | CASTLGGLHTEAFF
16 | TRBJ2-2 | TRBV7-6 | CASSYWRGATPGELFF
16 | TRBJ1-5 | TRBV4-1 | CASSQGTANSNQPQHF
14 | TRBJ1-1 | TRBV20-1 | CSATPRVRSTEAFF
14 | TRBJ1-4 | TRBV27 | CASSLLFGSPQLFF
16 | TRBJ1-6 | TRBV25-1 | CASSEGRGNMNSPLHF
16 | TRBJ1-5 | TRBV7-6 | CASSLHAQGSNQPQHF
15 | TRBJ2-7 | TRBV7-2 | CASSLVGGGKVEQYF
16 | TRBJ2-3 | TRBV9 | CASSVPTSGSTDTQYF
16 | TRBJ2-1 | TRBV24-1 | CATSPLERGGDNEQFF
16 | TRBJ2-1 | TRBV20-1 | CSASEPSGGSYNEQFF
14 | TRBJ1-4 | TRBV20-1 | CSVYRQGPNEKLFF
14 | TRBJ2-3 | TRBV5-1 | CASSVMTGTDTQYF
14 | TRBJ1-2 | TRBV6-5 | CASSSPRGRRGYTF
17 | TRBJ1-2 | TRBV21-1 | CASSKVYSGRVNYGYTF